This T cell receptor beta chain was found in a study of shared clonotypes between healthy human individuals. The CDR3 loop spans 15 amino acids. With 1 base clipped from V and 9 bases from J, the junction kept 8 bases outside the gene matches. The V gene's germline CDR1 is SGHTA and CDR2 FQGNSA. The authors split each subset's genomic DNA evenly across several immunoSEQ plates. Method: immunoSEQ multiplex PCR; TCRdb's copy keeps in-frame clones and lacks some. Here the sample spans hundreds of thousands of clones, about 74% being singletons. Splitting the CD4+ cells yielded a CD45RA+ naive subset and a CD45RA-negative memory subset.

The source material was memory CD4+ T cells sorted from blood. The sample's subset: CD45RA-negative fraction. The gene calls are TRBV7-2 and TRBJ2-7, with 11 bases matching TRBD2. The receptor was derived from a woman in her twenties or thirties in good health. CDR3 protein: CASSLGLAGGSGQYF. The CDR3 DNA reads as TGTGCCAGCAGCTTAGGGCTAGCGGGGGGCTCTGGGCAGTACTTC.